A selection of T cell receptor beta chains follows, all from one sample in a study of blood T cell repertoires in COVID-19. TCRdb keeps only in-frame clones here, not all; method: immunoSEQ multiplex PCR. The repertoire has tens of thousands of clones, roughly three quarters of them found once; the top ten carry approximately 2.3%. Sequenced sample: peripheral blood. Receptors originate from a man in his 70s with COVID-19, enrolled during active disease. Both conserved end residues are part of each CDR3. A D gene is named only where the DNA matches it firmly. A clone size is listed for some rows: how often the clone was seen (once, few, many), or a class if it is expanded.

abundance: few
j_gene: TRBJ1-4
v_gene: TRBV6-1
d_gene: .
CDR3aa: CASSEIAKAGQQNEKLFF
CDR3nt: TGTGCCAGCAGTGAAATAGCGAAAGCTGGGCAGCAGAATGAAAAACTGTTTTTT

abundance: .
j_gene: TRBJ2-7
v_gene: TRBV27
d_gene: TRBD2
CDR3aa: CASSFIAGGSRNEQYF
CDR3nt: TGTGCCAGCAGTTTCATAGCGGGAGGGTCTCGGAACGAGCAGTACTTC

abundance: .
j_gene: TRBJ1-1
v_gene: TRBV9
d_gene: .
CDR3aa: CASSVDGTPSMNTEAFF
CDR3nt: TGTGCCAGCAGCGTAGATGGGACACCAAGTATGAACACTGAAGCTTTCTTT

abundance: .
j_gene: TRBJ2-1
v_gene: TRBV4-3
d_gene: TRBD1
CDR3aa: CASSRQTGARNEQFF
CDR3nt: TGCGCCAGCAGCCGCCAGACAGGGGCAAGGAATGAGCAGTTCTTC

abundance: .
j_gene: TRBJ1-4
v_gene: TRBV27
d_gene: .
CDR3aa: CASSPLSVPEKLFF
CDR3nt: TGTGCCAGCAGTCCCCTTTCGGTTCCTGAAAAACTGTTTTTT

abundance: .
j_gene: TRBJ2-3
v_gene: TRBV4-3
d_gene: TRBD2
CDR3aa: CASSQDLAGATDTQYF
CDR3nt: TGCGCCAGCAGCCAAGACCTAGCGGGAGCTACAGATACGCAGTATTTT

abundance: .
j_gene: TRBJ1-3
v_gene: TRBV3-1/TRBV3-2
d_gene: .
CDR3aa: CASSPGGGNTIYF
CDR3nt: TGTGCCAGCAGCCCCGGAGGTGGAAACACCATATATTTT

abundance: .
j_gene: TRBJ2-2
v_gene: TRBV19
d_gene: TRBD2
CDR3aa: CASRWGGRGTGELFF
CDR3nt: TGTGCCAGTAGATGGGGCGGGAGGGGCACCGGGGAGCTGTTTTTT

abundance: .
j_gene: TRBJ1-1
v_gene: TRBV18
d_gene: .
CDR3aa: CASSQATDNTEAFF
CDR3nt: TGTGCCAGCTCACAAGCGACGGATAACACTGAAGCTTTCTTT

abundance: .
j_gene: TRBJ2-7
v_gene: TRBV2
d_gene: TRBD2
CDR3aa: CASSFFGGGSYEQYF
CDR3nt: TGTGCCAGCAGTTTTTTTGGCGGGGGATCTTACGAGCAGTACTTC

abundance: .
j_gene: TRBJ2-3
v_gene: TRBV4-3
d_gene: .
CDR3aa: CASSQDMKRDTQYF
CDR3nt: TGCGCCAGCAGCCAAGATATGAAGCGGGATACGCAGTATTTT

abundance: .
j_gene: TRBJ1-2
v_gene: TRBV7-8
d_gene: .
CDR3aa: CASSRDNNYGYTF
CDR3nt: TGTGCCAGCAGCCGGGACAATAACTATGGCTACACCTTC

abundance: few
j_gene: TRBJ2-7
v_gene: TRBV11-2
d_gene: TRBD2
CDR3aa: CASSPISGTTRMYF
CDR3nt: TGTGCCAGCAGCCCCATTAGCGGGACTACCCGGATGTACTTC

abundance: .
j_gene: TRBJ2-2
v_gene: TRBV6-5
d_gene: TRBD1
CDR3aa: CASRRGQGATGELFF
CDR3nt: TGTGCCAGCAGGAGGGGGCAGGGGGCAACCGGGGAGCTGTTTTTT

abundance: .
j_gene: TRBJ1-6
v_gene: TRBV5-6
d_gene: TRBD1
CDR3aa: CASSVIPGQNSPLHF
CDR3nt: TGTGCCAGCAGCGTCATTCCGGGACAGAATTCACCCCTCCACTTT

abundance: once
j_gene: TRBJ1-5
v_gene: TRBV7-6
d_gene: .
CDR3aa: CASSQLRTRGGNQPQHF
CDR3nt: TGTGCCAGCAGCCAACTACGGACCCGGGGGGGCAATCAGCCCCAGCATTTT

abundance: .
j_gene: TRBJ1-3
v_gene: TRBV6-5
d_gene: .
CDR3aa: CASSYLTGRNTIYF
CDR3nt: TGTGCCAGCAGTTATCTGACAGGCCGAAACACCATATATTTT

abundance: .
j_gene: TRBJ2-7
v_gene: TRBV7-2
d_gene: .
CDR3aa: CASSFLSDSSYEQYF
CDR3nt: TGTGCCAGCAGCTTTTTATCCGACAGCTCCTACGAGCAGTACTTC

abundance: .
j_gene: TRBJ1-1
v_gene: TRBV30
d_gene: .
CDR3aa: CAWSPMYTEAFF
CDR3nt: TGTGCCTGGAGTCCTATGTACACTGAAGCTTTCTTT

abundance: .
j_gene: TRBJ2-3
v_gene: TRBV28
d_gene: TRBD2
CDR3aa: CASSLLAGVTDTQYF
CDR3nt: TGTGCCAGCAGTTTACTAGCGGGAGTCACAGATACGCAGTATTTT

abundance: few
j_gene: TRBJ1-6
v_gene: TRBV27
d_gene: TRBD1
CDR3aa: CASSRQGVYNSPLHF
CDR3nt: TGTGCCAGCTCCCGACAGGGGGTCTATAATTCACCCCTCCACTTT

abundance: .
j_gene: TRBJ2-7
v_gene: TRBV4-3
d_gene: .
CDR3aa: CASSQDLVTAAPYEQYF
CDR3nt: TGCGCCAGCAGCCAAGATCTCGTGACTGCAGCACCCTACGAGCAGTACTTC

abundance: .
j_gene: TRBJ2-1
v_gene: TRBV19
d_gene: .
CDR3aa: CASSGNRNPQQFF
CDR3nt: TGTGCCAGTAGTGGTAACAGGAACCCCCAGCAGTTCTTC

abundance: .
j_gene: TRBJ2-1
v_gene: TRBV5-1
d_gene: TRBD2
CDR3aa: CASREGLADYNEQFF
CDR3nt: TGCGCCAGCAGGGAGGGACTAGCGGATTACAATGAGCAGTTCTTC

abundance: once
j_gene: TRBJ1-2
v_gene: TRBV7-3
d_gene: TRBD1
CDR3aa: CASSSGTGGARGYTF
CDR3nt: TGTGCCAGCAGCTCGGGGACAGGGGGCGCGCGAGGCTACACCTTC

abundance: .
j_gene: TRBJ1-3
v_gene: TRBV5-1
d_gene: TRBD1
CDR3aa: CASSLVGGEGNTIYF
CDR3nt: TGCGCCAGCAGCTTGGTAGGGGGCGAAGGAAACACCATATATTTT

abundance: .
j_gene: TRBJ1-1
v_gene: TRBV10-1
d_gene: .
CDR3aa: CASSEEGVNTEAFF
CDR3nt: TGCGCCAGCAGTGAGGAGGGGGTGAACACTGAAGCTTTCTTT

abundance: .
j_gene: TRBJ1-2
v_gene: TRBV4-3
d_gene: .
CDR3aa: CASSRVSRASGYGYTF
CDR3nt: TGCGCCAGCAGCCGAGTTAGCAGGGCTTCGGGCTATGGCTACACCTTC

abundance: few
j_gene: TRBJ2-7
v_gene: TRBV6-5
d_gene: TRBD2
CDR3aa: CASSYVRGAYEQYF
CDR3nt: TGTGCCAGCAGTTACGTCCGGGGGGCCTACGAGCAGTACTTC

abundance: .
j_gene: TRBJ1-2
v_gene: TRBV18
d_gene: TRBD1
CDR3aa: CASSAGTGASPRYGYTF
CDR3nt: TGTGCCAGCTCAGCGGGGACAGGGGCCTCTCCTCGCTATGGCTACACCTTC

abundance: .
j_gene: TRBJ2-7
v_gene: TRBV5-6
d_gene: TRBD1
CDR3aa: CASSSRDRLAYEQYF
CDR3nt: TGTGCCAGCAGCTCGCGGGACAGGTTGGCCTACGAGCAGTACTTC

abundance: .
j_gene: TRBJ1-1
v_gene: TRBV29-1
d_gene: .
CDR3aa: CSVEGGYTEAFF
CDR3nt: TGCAGCGTTGAAGGAGGCTACACTGAAGCTTTCTTT

abundance: .
j_gene: TRBJ2-7
v_gene: TRBV29-1
d_gene: .
CDR3aa: CSVEASGNSYEQYF
CDR3nt: TGCAGCGTTGAAGCCTCGGGAAACTCCTACGAGCAGTACTTC

abundance: .
j_gene: TRBJ2-1
v_gene: TRBV7-2
d_gene: TRBD2
CDR3aa: CASRGLAGTEQFF
CDR3nt: TGTGCCAGCAGGGGACTAGCGGGAACAGAGCAGTTCTTC

abundance: .
j_gene: TRBJ1-5
v_gene: TRBV19
d_gene: TRBD1
CDR3aa: CASSRTGIQPQHF
CDR3nt: TGTGCCAGTAGTAGGACAGGGATTCAGCCCCAGCATTTT

abundance: .
j_gene: TRBJ1-3
v_gene: TRBV2
d_gene: TRBD1
CDR3aa: CASSAGTGVSGNTIYF
CDR3nt: TGTGCCAGCAGCGCCGGGACAGGGGTTTCCGGAAACACCATATATTTT

abundance: .
j_gene: TRBJ2-1
v_gene: TRBV6-6
d_gene: .
CDR3aa: CASSYGTTNNEQFF
CDR3nt: TGTGCCAGCAGTTACGGGACAACCAACAATGAGCAGTTCTTC

abundance: few
j_gene: TRBJ2-7
v_gene: TRBV11-3
d_gene: TRBD1
CDR3aa: CASTTRVRQGFLNGYEQYF
CDR3nt: TGTGCCAGCACCACCAGGGTGCGACAGGGTTTTTTGAACGGCTACGAGCAGTACTTC

abundance: .
j_gene: TRBJ1-4
v_gene: TRBV18
d_gene: .
CDR3aa: CASSPRTNEKLFF
CDR3nt: TGTGCCAGCTCACCTCGGACTAATGAAAAACTGTTTTTT

abundance: .
j_gene: TRBJ2-7
v_gene: TRBV7-2
d_gene: TRBD2
CDR3aa: CASSLSGSKFYEQYF
CDR3nt: TGTGCCAGCAGCTTAAGCGGGAGTAAGTTCTACGAGCAGTACTTC

abundance: once
j_gene: TRBJ1-2
v_gene: TRBV3-1/TRBV3-2
d_gene: .
CDR3aa: CASSQDQGPNQRGYTF
CDR3nt: TGTGCCAGCAGCCAAGATCAGGGCCCTAATCAGCGTGGCTACACCTTC

abundance: once
j_gene: TRBJ2-5
v_gene: TRBV6-5
d_gene: TRBD1
CDR3aa: CASSYSLQGAGETQYF
CDR3nt: TGTGCCAGCAGTTACTCCCTCCAGGGGGCGGGGGAGACCCAGTACTTC

abundance: .
j_gene: TRBJ1-2
v_gene: TRBV10-3
d_gene: .
CDR3aa: CAISESRQTGYTF
CDR3nt: TGTGCCATCAGTGAGTCTCGACAGACTGGCTACACCTTC

abundance: .
j_gene: TRBJ2-2
v_gene: TRBV7-9
d_gene: TRBD1
CDR3aa: CASTGQELLNTGELFF
CDR3nt: TGTGCCAGCACCGGACAGGAGCTCTTAAACACCGGGGAGCTGTTTTTT

abundance: few
j_gene: TRBJ2-2
v_gene: TRBV27
d_gene: .
CDR3aa: CASSFRGSPGELFF
CDR3nt: TGTGCCAGCAGTTTTCGTGGGAGCCCCGGGGAGCTGTTTTTT

abundance: .
j_gene: TRBJ2-3
v_gene: TRBV5-6
d_gene: TRBD2
CDR3aa: CATYSGLAGESTDTQYF
CDR3nt: TGTGCCACCTACTCGGGACTAGCGGGAGAGTCCACAGATACGCAGTATTTT

abundance: .
j_gene: TRBJ1-5
v_gene: TRBV19
d_gene: TRBD1
CDR3aa: CASRNRGQGSPQHF
CDR3nt: TGTGCCAGTAGGAACAGGGGACAAGGCTCGCCCCAGCATTTT

abundance: .
j_gene: TRBJ2-7
v_gene: TRBV9
d_gene: TRBD2
CDR3aa: CASSARLAGEHEQYF
CDR3nt: TGTGCCAGCAGCGCAAGACTAGCGGGAGAACACGAGCAGTACTTC

abundance: .
j_gene: TRBJ1-6
v_gene: TRBV30
d_gene: .
CDR3aa: CAWSLGGQSSYNSPLHF
CDR3nt: TGTGCCTGGAGCCTAGGAGGTCAGAGCTCCTATAATTCACCCCTCCACTTT

abundance: .
j_gene: TRBJ2-2
v_gene: TRBV3-1/TRBV3-2
d_gene: TRBD1
CDR3aa: CASSLTGTGAYIGELFF
CDR3nt: TGTGCCAGCAGCCTCACCGGGACAGGGGCTTATATCGGGGAGCTGTTTTTT

abundance: .
j_gene: TRBJ1-4
v_gene: TRBV30
d_gene: .
CDR3aa: CAWSPGLGNDEKLFF
CDR3nt: TGTGCCTGGAGTCCGGGTTTGGGTAATGATGAAAAACTGTTTTTT

abundance: .
j_gene: TRBJ2-7
v_gene: TRBV5-1
d_gene: .
CDR3aa: CASSLVRGGDEQYF
CDR3nt: TGCGCCAGCAGCTTGGTTAGGGGTGGCGACGAGCAGTACTTC

abundance: .
j_gene: TRBJ1-2
v_gene: TRBV2
d_gene: .
CDR3aa: CASSTGGGAYGYTF
CDR3nt: TGTGCCAGCAGTACGGGGGGGGGAGCCTATGGCTACACCTTC

abundance: .
j_gene: TRBJ1-4
v_gene: TRBV4-3
d_gene: .
CDR3aa: CASSQARSEKLFF
CDR3nt: TGCGCCAGCAGCCAAGCAAGGAGCGAAAAACTGTTTTTT

abundance: .
j_gene: TRBJ1-1
v_gene: TRBV18
d_gene: TRBD1
CDR3aa: CASSRTGTGDTEAFF
CDR3nt: TGTGCCAGCTCACGTACCGGGACAGGGGACACTGAAGCTTTCTTT

abundance: .
j_gene: TRBJ1-1
v_gene: TRBV2
d_gene: .
CDR3aa: CASSAGQQGTEAFF
CDR3nt: TGTGCCAGCAGTGCAGGCCAACAGGGCACTGAAGCTTTCTTT